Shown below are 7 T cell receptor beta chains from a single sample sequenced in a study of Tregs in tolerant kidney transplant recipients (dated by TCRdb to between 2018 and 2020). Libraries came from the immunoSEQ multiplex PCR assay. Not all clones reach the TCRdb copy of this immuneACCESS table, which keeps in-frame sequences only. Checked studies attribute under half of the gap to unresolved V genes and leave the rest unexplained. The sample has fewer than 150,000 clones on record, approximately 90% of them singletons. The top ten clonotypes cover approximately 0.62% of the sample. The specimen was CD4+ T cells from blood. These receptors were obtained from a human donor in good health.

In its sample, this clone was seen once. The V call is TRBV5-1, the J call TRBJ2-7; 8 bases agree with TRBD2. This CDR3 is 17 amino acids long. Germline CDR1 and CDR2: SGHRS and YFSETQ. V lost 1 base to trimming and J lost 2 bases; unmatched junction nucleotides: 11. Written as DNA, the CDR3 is TGCGCCAGCAGCTTGATCGCGGGAGGCCCATCTCCCTACGAGCAGTACTTC. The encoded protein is CASSLIAGGPSPYEQYF.

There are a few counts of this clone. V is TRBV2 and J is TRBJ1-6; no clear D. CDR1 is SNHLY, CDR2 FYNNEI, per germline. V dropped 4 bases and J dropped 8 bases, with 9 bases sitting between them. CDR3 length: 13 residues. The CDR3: CASSVGRDSPLHF. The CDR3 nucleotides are TGTGCCAGCAGTGTCGGCCGTGATTCACCCCTCCACTTT.

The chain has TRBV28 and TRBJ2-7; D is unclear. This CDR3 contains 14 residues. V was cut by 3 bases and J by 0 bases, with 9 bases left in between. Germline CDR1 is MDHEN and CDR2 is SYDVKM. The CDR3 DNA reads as TGTGCCAGCAGTTTGGGTCTATTCTCCTACGAGCAGTACTTC. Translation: CASSLGLFSYEQYF.

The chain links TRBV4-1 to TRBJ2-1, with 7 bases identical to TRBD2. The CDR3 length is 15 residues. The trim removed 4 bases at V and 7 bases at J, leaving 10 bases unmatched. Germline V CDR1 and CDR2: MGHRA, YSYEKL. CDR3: CASSPGLGVSNEQFF. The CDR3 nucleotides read TGCGCCAGCAGCCCCGGACTAGGGGTTAGTAATGAGCAGTTCTTC.

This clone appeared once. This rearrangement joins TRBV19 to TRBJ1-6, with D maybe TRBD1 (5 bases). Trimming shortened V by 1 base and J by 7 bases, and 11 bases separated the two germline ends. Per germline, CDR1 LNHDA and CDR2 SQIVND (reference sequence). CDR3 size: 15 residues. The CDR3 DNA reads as TGTGCCAGTAGTATAGGGAGGGGACTCAATTCACCCCTCCACTTT. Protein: CASSIGRGLNSPLHF.

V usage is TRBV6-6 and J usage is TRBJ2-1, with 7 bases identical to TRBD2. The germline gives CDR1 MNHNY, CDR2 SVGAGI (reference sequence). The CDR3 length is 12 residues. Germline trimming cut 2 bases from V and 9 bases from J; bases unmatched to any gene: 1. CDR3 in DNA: TGTGCCAGCAGTTACGCGGGAGCTGAGCAGTTCTTC. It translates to CASSYAGAEQFF.

The chain's CDR3 is CASSVRPSSGASEAFF. The CDR3, as DNA: TGCGCCAGCAGCGTCCGGCCGTCGTCGGGGGCGTCTGAAGCTTTCTTT. This chain links TRBV5-1 with TRBJ1-1; tentatively, D is TRBD1 (6 bases). The CDR3 totals 16 residues. Deletions cut 4 bases from V and 6 bases from J, with 22 bases between. Germline assignment: CDR1 SGHRS and CDR2 YFSETQ.